Below, 9 T cell receptor beta chains from the same sample are listed, as sequenced in a study of control samples from healthy donors and cancer patients. The data were produced by immunoSEQ multiplex PCR, yet TCRdb's version contains in-frame clones alone and is incomplete. This table holds about 110,000 clones, 85% to 90% found once. The sample consisted of blood. The receptors derive from a woman in her forties or fifties in good health.

This rearrangement joins TRBV20-1 to TRBJ2-3, with D hard to call. CDR1 DFQATT and CDR2 SNEGSKA come from the germline V gene (reference sequence). V was shortened by 2 bases and J by 4 bases, with 4 bases between the two germline ends. This CDR3 region has 11 residues. The CDR3 spells CSARYSDTQYF. DNA of the CDR3: TGCAGTGCTAGATACTCAGATACGCAGTATTTT.

J is TRBJ1-2 and V is TRBV19, with TRBD1 identical over 7 bases. The CDR3 loop spans 15 amino acids. CDR1 and CDR2 (germline): LNHDA, SQIVND (reference sequence). With 1 base clipped from V and 2 bases from J, the junction kept 4 bases outside the gene matches. In DNA, the CDR3 is TGTGCCAGTAGTATAGTGACAGGGTGGAACTATGGCTACACCTTC. Protein product: CASSIVTGWNYGYTF.

The rearrangement uses TRBV5-6 and TRBJ1-1; the D is unclear. Germline-derived CDR1 and CDR2 are SGHDT and YYEEEE. V was cut by 3 bases and J by 0 bases, with 15 bases left in between. The CDR3 contains 16 residues. As DNA, the CDR3 is TGTGCCAGCAGCTCTTTACGGGAGGAAATGAACACTGAAGCTTTCTTT. Encoded protein: CASSSLREEMNTEAFF.

This chain connects TRBV2 to TRBJ2-2, with 7 nucleotides matching TRBD1. The CDR3 sequence is 16 residues long. Germline V lookup: CDR1 SNHLY, CDR2 FYNNEI. With 11 bases clipped from V and 5 bases from J, the junction kept 17 bases outside the gene matches. The CDR3 DNA is TGTGCCTCCTCCCACTTAGGACAGGTCGGGACCGGGGAGCTGTTTTTT. This translates into CASSHLGQVGTGELFF.

This chain links TRBV11-2 with TRBJ2-7; 7 bases agree with TRBD2. Looked up from germline, CDR1 is SGHAT and CDR2 is FQNNGV. After removal of 4 bases from V and 1 base from J, the junction contained 4 bases not matched to a gene. The CDR3 length is 14 residues. The chain's CDR3 is CASSSTGGSYEQYV. CDR3 nucleotides: TGTGCCAGCAGCTCCACGGGGGGATCCTACGAGCAGTACGTC.

This clone was seen only a few times. The V call is TRBV3-1 (or the pseudogene TRBV3-2), the J call TRBJ2-7, with a possible D match to TRBD2 (5 bases). In germline, CDR1 is LGHDT, CDR2 YNNKEL (reference sequence). The CDR3 length is 15 residues. V was pared by 4 bases and J by 2 bases, with 15 bases between. This CDR3 is CASSPQGGLTYEQYF. The CDR3 DNA sequence: TGTGCCAGCAGCCCTCAAGGCGGACTCACCTACGAGCAGTACTTC.

The chain couples TRBV6-2 or TRBV6-3 to TRBJ1-5; D unresolved. Trimming pared 5 bases from V and 4 bases from J, leaving 15 bases between. The CDR3 runs 15 residues. The germline V gene has CDR1 MNHEY and CDR2 SVGEGT. CDR3 bases: TGTGCCAGCAGTAAAGACTACGGATTTAATCAGCCCCAGCATTTT. It specifies CASSKDYGFNQPQHF.

The chain joins TRBV4-1 to TRBJ2-5, with D perhaps matching TRBD1 or TRBD2 (5 bases each). V was trimmed by 4 bases and J by 5 bases, leaving 17 bases between them. CDR1 is MGHRA and CDR2 is YSYEKL in the germline V gene. There are 15 residues in the CDR3. In nucleotides, the CDR3 is TGCGCCAGCAGCCTCAAGGGATTAGGGGACGAGACCCAGTACTTC. Amino acid sequence: CASSLKGLGDETQYF.

For the CDR3, the DNA is TGTGCCAGCAGCCAAGCCAAATCTGGAAACACCATATATTTT. Translating gives CASSQAKSGNTIYF. The chain employs TRBV7-6 and TRBJ1-3; no definite D call. This CDR3 region has 14 residues. Germline V gene lookup returns CDR1 SGHVS and CDR2 FNYEAQ. Trimming left V 5 bases short and J 1 base short, with 9 bases between.